This is a list of T cell receptor beta chains from one sample in a study of T-cell reconstitution after alpha-beta-depleted transplantation in children. TCRdb re-analysed the PCR reads in MiXCR, keeping a single row per CDR3 protein. The sample lists about 590,000 distinct CDR3 sequences, 10% to 15% occurring once. Source: PBMCs, mostly from graft donor cells, taken 360 days after TCRalphabeta/CD19-depleted stem cell transplant. The receptors were gathered from a male patient younger than 18 who had a stem cell transplant for acute myeloid leukemia, so the T cells may come from the graft donor. Both conserved end residues are part of each CDR3. The order of the fields is V gene, J gene, clone size, CDR3 length, D gene, CDR3 DNA, CDR3 protein. The D gene is left open where the match is weak. The listing skips clone size in some rows; elsewhere it reads once, few, many or a size class.

V: TRBV18; J: TRBJ2-7; size: few; length: 17; D: .; DNA: TGTGCCAGCTCACAACTAGGGACCCAGCCGGTGTCCTACGAGCAGTACTTC; CDR3: CASSQLGTQPVSYEQYF
V: TRBV30; J: TRBJ2-3; size: few; length: 14; D: TRBD1; DNA: TGTGCCTGGAGTCAGGGGGCTAGCACAGATACGCAGTATTTT; CDR3: CAWSQGASTDTQYF
V: TRBV7-2; J: TRBJ2-1; size: few; length: 14; D: .; DNA: TGTGCCAGCAGCTTAGGGGGCTGGTTGAATGAGCAGTTCTTC; CDR3: CASSLGGWLNEQFF
V: TRBV10-3; J: TRBJ2-3; size: many; length: 17; D: TRBD2; DNA: TGTGCCATCAGTGAGTCGGAGGGACTAGCTAGCCCAGATACGCAGTATTTT; CDR3: CAISESEGLASPDTQYF
V: TRBV18; J: TRBJ1-3; size: .; length: 16; D: .; DNA: TGTGCCAGCTCACCAAGGCAGCTCTTACCTGGAAACACCATATATTTT; CDR3: CASSPRQLLPGNTIYF
V: TRBV5-1; J: TRBJ2-3; size: .; length: 15; D: TRBD2; DNA: TGCGCCAGCAGCTTGCTAGGCGGGAGGTCAGATACGCAGTATTTT; CDR3: CASSLLGGRSDTQYF
V: TRBV7-9; J: TRBJ2-3; size: few; length: 14; D: TRBD2; DNA: TGTGCCAGCAGCTCTAGCGGGGGAGTAGATACGCAGTATTTT; CDR3: CASSSSGGVDTQYF
V: TRBV7-9; J: TRBJ1-2; size: .; length: 16; D: .; DNA: TGTGCCAGCAGCATGACCCTTGGTGGCTACGACGGTGGCTACACCTTC; CDR3: CASSMTLGGYDGGYTF
V: TRBV28; J: TRBJ2-2; size: .; length: 15; D: TRBD1; DNA: TGTGCCAGCAGTTACTACAGGGGGGACGGCGGGGAGCTGTTTTTT; CDR3: CASSYYRGDGGELFF
V: TRBV20-1; J: TRBJ2-3; size: .; length: 14; D: .; DNA: TGCAGTGCTAGGGGGACCACCCCCACAGATACGCAGTATTTT; CDR3: CSARGTTPTDTQYF
V: TRBV4-3; J: TRBJ1-1; size: .; length: 15; D: .; DNA: TGCGCCAGCAGCCACAGGGGTCTTGGCCGGGCTGAAGCTTTCTTT; CDR3: CASSHRGLGRAEAFF
V: TRBV3-1; J: TRBJ2-7; size: .; length: 18; D: TRBD2; DNA: TGTGCCAGCAGCCTCCTCCCCTTACTAGCGGATAGCTCCTACGAGCAGTACTTC; CDR3: CASSLLPLLADSSYEQYF
V: TRBV27; J: TRBJ2-1; size: once; length: 16; D: TRBD1; DNA: TGTGCCAGCAGTCCCTACCGTGGGACAGGGGGCGATGAGCAGTTCTTC; CDR3: CASSPYRGTGGDEQFF
V: TRBV18; J: TRBJ2-7; size: .; length: 13; D: .; DNA: TGTGCCAGCTCACCAGATTTGGTCTACGAGCAGTACTTC; CDR3: CASSPDLVYEQYF
V: TRBV20-1; J: TRBJ2-2; size: .; length: 15; D: .; DNA: TGCAGTGCCCTCTTCGCGCGGACGAACACCGGGGAGCTGTTTTTT; CDR3: CSALFARTNTGELFF
V: TRBV20-1; J: TRBJ1-2; size: many; length: 15; D: .; DNA: TGCAGTGCTAGAGATTTGGGCAGATTCGAGTCTGGCTACACCTTC; CDR3: CSARDLGRFESGYTF
V: TRBV7-2; J: TRBJ2-1; size: .; length: 15; D: .; DNA: TGTGCCAGCAGCGCTCTCCGGGACTGGTTCAATGAGCAGTTCTTC; CDR3: CASSALRDWFNEQFF
V: TRBV11-3; J: TRBJ1-5; size: .; length: 19; D: TRBD1; DNA: TGTGCCAGCAGCCGCCACAGGGGAGGAGTTGGAGATAGCAATCAGCCCCAGCATTTT; CDR3: CASSRHRGGVGDSNQPQHF
V: TRBV7-3; J: TRBJ2-7; size: .; length: 16; D: TRBD2; DNA: TGTGCCAGCAGCTTAAACCCTAGCGGGGGAACCTACGAGCAGTACTTC; CDR3: CASSLNPSGGTYEQYF
V: TRBV7-6; J: TRBJ2-3; size: .; length: 16; D: .; DNA: TGTGCCAGCAGCCCGCGCCGCACCCCGGGCCAAGATACGCAGTATTTT; CDR3: CASSPRRTPGQDTQYF
V: TRBV4-3; J: TRBJ2-1; size: many; length: 15; D: TRBD1; DNA: TGCGCCAGCAGCCAAGATGCCAGGGGGCATAATGAGCAGTTCTTC; CDR3: CASSQDARGHNEQFF
V: TRBV3-1; J: TRBJ2-5; size: few; length: 15; D: .; DNA: TGTGCCAGCAGACGTGCCCGGGAGCTGGAAGAGACCCAGTACTTC; CDR3: CASRRARELEETQYF
V: TRBV3-1; J: TRBJ2-7; size: .; length: 16; D: .; DNA: TGTGCCAGCAGCCAACAGCGGATAAGACCTTACTACGAGCAGTACTTC; CDR3: CASSQQRIRPYYEQYF
V: TRBV20-1; J: TRBJ2-5; size: .; length: 13; D: TRBD1; DNA: TGCAGTTTTACAAGACAGGGAGTAAAGACCCAGTACTTC; CDR3: CSFTRQGVKTQYF
V: TRBV5-1; J: TRBJ2-1; size: .; length: 16; D: TRBD2; DNA: TGCGCCAGCAGCTCCCTGACTAGCGGTAAATACAATGAGCAGTTCTTC; CDR3: CASSSLTSGKYNEQFF
V: TRBV28; J: TRBJ2-1; size: many; length: 12; D: .; DNA: TGTGCCAGCGGGATTGGGGGCAATGAGCAGTTCTTC; CDR3: CASGIGGNEQFF
V: TRBV27; J: TRBJ2-2; size: .; length: 16; D: .; DNA: .; CDR3: CASSSRGLLRAGELFF
V: TRBV7-9; J: TRBJ2-5; size: .; length: 17; D: .; DNA: TGTGCCAGCAGCCGGGGGAGTGGCAGGGGCTTGTTAGAGACCCAGTACTTC; CDR3: CASSRGSGRGLLETQYF
V: TRBV20-1; J: TRBJ2-3; size: few; length: 13; D: .; DNA: TGCAGTGCCCGGACCCCCCCGCTGAAGGCGCAGTATTTT; CDR3: CSARTPPLKAQYF
V: TRBV24-1; J: TRBJ2-7; size: .; length: 15; D: TRBD1; DNA: TGTGCCACCAGTGAGCTCCGGGACAGGGGGCACGAGCAGTACTTC; CDR3: CATSELRDRGHEQYF
V: TRBV19; J: TRBJ2-1; size: few; length: 15; D: .; DNA: TGTGCCAGTAGAGACCCCTTCTCGGTTCGCAATGAGCAGTTCTTC; CDR3: CASRDPFSVRNEQFF
V: TRBV15; J: TRBJ2-3; size: .; length: 15; D: .; DNA: TGTGCCACCAGCAGAGATGGGCGGGGCACAGATACGCAGTATTTT; CDR3: CATSRDGRGTDTQYF
V: TRBV20-1; J: TRBJ1-2; size: many; length: 13; D: TRBD1; DNA: TGCAGTGCTAGTGACAGGGTGGACTATGGCTACACCTTC; CDR3: CSASDRVDYGYTF
V: TRBV7-2; J: TRBJ2-1; size: .; length: 12; D: .; DNA: TGTGCCAGCAGCTTAGCTAGGGTGGAGCAGTTCTTC; CDR3: CASSLARVEQFF
V: TRBV12-3/TRBV12-4; J: TRBJ2-7; size: many; length: 14; D: .; DNA: TGTGCCAGCAGTTTAGCGGGGATAGACTACGAGCAGTACTTC; CDR3: CASSLAGIDYEQYF
V: TRBV7-9; J: TRBJ1-1; size: many; length: 13; D: TRBD1; DNA: TGTGCCAGCAGCTTAGCGCCGGGACAGGGGGACCTTTTT; CDR3: CASSLAPGQGDLF
V: TRBV29-1; J: TRBJ2-2; size: few; length: 17; D: .; DNA: TGCAGCGTTTTTGACCCGACTGGCGGGTTGAACACCGGGGAGCTGTTTTTT; CDR3: CSVFDPTGGLNTGELFF
V: TRBV20-1; J: TRBJ2-1; size: many; length: 17; D: .; DNA: TGCAGTGCTAGAGAATATTGGCGGGCGAGCTCCTACAATGAGCAGTTCTTC; CDR3: CSAREYWRASSYNEQFF
V: TRBV3-1; J: TRBJ1-1; size: many; length: 13; D: .; DNA: TGTGCCACTCCGGAGACTGCGAACACTGAAGCTTTCTTT; CDR3: CATPETANTEAFF
V: TRBV29-1; J: TRBJ1-1; size: many; length: 14; D: .; DNA: TGCAGCGTTGAAACTGGGGCGGGGGGCACTGAAGCTTTCTTT; CDR3: CSVETGAGGTEAFF
V: TRBV7-2; J: TRBJ1-2; size: .; length: 14; D: .; DNA: TGTGCCAGCAGCTTCGGACAGCCAAACTATGGCTACACCTTC; CDR3: CASSFGQPNYGYTF
V: TRBV7-3; J: TRBJ2-4; size: few; length: 14; D: .; DNA: TGTGCCAGCAGCTTATCCCAGGGGAAAAACATTCAGTACTTC; CDR3: CASSLSQGKNIQYF
V: TRBV6-5; J: TRBJ2-2; size: few; length: 12; D: .; DNA: TGTGCCAGCTTCGGGGTGGCCGGGGAGCTGTTCTTT; CDR3: CASFGVAGELFF
V: TRBV11-1; J: TRBJ2-6; size: .; length: 19; D: TRBD2; DNA: TGTGCCAGCAGTTCTCGACTAGCGGGAGAAAGCTCTGGGGCCAACGTCCTGACTTTC; CDR3: CASSSRLAGESSGANVLTF
V: TRBV10-3; J: TRBJ2-6; size: many; length: 18; D: .; DNA: TGTGCCATCAGTCCGGACACTCTCAGATCAGCTGGGGCCAACGTCCTGACTTTC; CDR3: CAISPDTLRSAGANVLTF
V: TRBV11-2; J: TRBJ2-3; size: .; length: 19; D: .; DNA: TGTGCCAGCAGCTCGATTATCGTTCGGGGTACCTCCAGCACAGATACGCAGTATTTT; CDR3: CASSSIIVRGTSSTDTQYF
V: TRBV7-2; J: TRBJ2-7; size: .; length: 15; D: TRBD2; DNA: TGTGCCAGCAGTATCATAGCGGGAGGGCCATGGGAGCAGTACTTC; CDR3: CASSIIAGGPWEQYF
V: TRBV9; J: TRBJ2-1; size: many; length: 18; D: TRBD2; DNA: TGTGCCAGCAGCGTAGTACCGCAGGGAGCGGGAGGTCGCAATGAGCAGTTCTTC; CDR3: CASSVVPQGAGGRNEQFF
V: TRBV2; J: TRBJ2-7; size: .; length: 10; D: .; DNA: TGTGCCATCCGGCACTACGAGCAGTACTTC; CDR3: CAIRHYEQYF
V: TRBV5-8; J: TRBJ2-7; size: few; length: 14; D: .; DNA: TGTGCCAGCAGCTTGTTACAGGGTGGTTCCGAGCAGTACTTC; CDR3: CASSLLQGGSEQYF
V: TRBV11-2; J: TRBJ2-7; size: .; length: 16; D: TRBD1; DNA: TGTGCCAGCAGCTTAGGCCCCGGGACAGCCCTCTACGAGCAGTACTTC; CDR3: CASSLGPGTALYEQYF
V: TRBV6-5; J: TRBJ2-1; size: few; length: 16; D: TRBD2; DNA: TGTGCCAGCAGTTACTCGGCTAGCGGGAGCAACAATGAGCAGTTCTTC; CDR3: CASSYSASGSNNEQFF
V: TRBV9; J: TRBJ1-5; size: .; length: 15; D: .; DNA: TGTGCCAGCAGCGTGTCGGATCTCGGGCATCAGCCCCAGCATTTT; CDR3: CASSVSDLGHQPQHF
V: TRBV4-2; J: TRBJ2-7; size: .; length: 16; D: .; DNA: TGTGCCAGCAGCCAAGGAACGGGGGGCGTCACCTACGAGCAGTACTTC; CDR3: CASSQGTGGVTYEQYF
V: TRBV27; J: TRBJ2-6; size: few; length: 17; D: TRBD2; DNA: TGTGCCAGGAGTTTAGCGGGAGGTTACTCTGGGGCCAACGTCCTGACTTTC; CDR3: CARSLAGGYSGANVLTF
V: TRBV7-2; J: TRBJ1-5; size: .; length: 15; D: TRBD1; DNA: TGTGCCAGCAGCGCACAGGGGATGGGGAATCAGCCCCAGCATTTT; CDR3: CASSAQGMGNQPQHF
V: TRBV29-1; J: TRBJ2-6; size: .; length: 18; D: .; DNA: TGCAGCGTTGGGGAGGGAGCAGGGGGAGTATCTGGGGCCAACGTCCTGACTTTC; CDR3: CSVGEGAGGVSGANVLTF
V: TRBV19; J: TRBJ1-2; size: .; length: 15; D: .; DNA: TGTGCCAGTAGTATAGCCCTTCGGCGGACCCTGGGCTACACCTTC; CDR3: CASSIALRRTLGYTF
V: TRBV19; J: TRBJ2-5; size: few; length: 12; D: .; DNA: TGTGCCAGTAGTCGGGATTGGGAGACCCAGTACTTC; CDR3: CASSRDWETQYF
V: TRBV20-1; J: TRBJ1-1; size: few; length: 11; D: TRBD1; DNA: TGCAGGTACAGGGGAGGAACTGAAGCTTTCTTT; CDR3: CRYRGGTEAFF